This TCR beta chain was captured in a study of early T cells in non-severe SARS-CoV-2 infection. One entry per CDR3 protein results from TCRdb running MiXCR on the 5' RACE reads. The sample includes tens of thousands of distinct CDR3 sequences, roughly 12% of them seen just once. The CDR3 loop spans 14 amino acids. With V trimmed by 5 bases and J by 1 base, 7 bases remained unmatched. Germline V lookup: CDR1 GTSNPN, CDR2 SVGIG (reference sequence). The clonotype comes from an adult who was a healthcare worker with PCR-confirmed SARS-CoV-2 infection or an uninfected control (not recorded which). The specimen was whole blood, collected at baseline. V usage is TRBV30 and J usage is TRBJ2-7; 8 bases are shared with TRBD2. The CDR3 loop is CAWGTSSGSYEQYF. The DNA of the CDR3 is TGTGCCTGGGGAACTTCTAGCGGGTCCTACGAGCAGTACTTC. Based on the CDR3 plus reference TRBV30 and TRBJ2-7, the full variable domain is SQTIHQWPATLVQPVGSPLSLECTVEGTSNPNLYWYRQAAGRGLQLLFYSVGIGQISSEVPQNLSASRPQDRQFILSSKKLLLSDSGFYLCAWGTSSGSYEQYFGPGTRLTVT.